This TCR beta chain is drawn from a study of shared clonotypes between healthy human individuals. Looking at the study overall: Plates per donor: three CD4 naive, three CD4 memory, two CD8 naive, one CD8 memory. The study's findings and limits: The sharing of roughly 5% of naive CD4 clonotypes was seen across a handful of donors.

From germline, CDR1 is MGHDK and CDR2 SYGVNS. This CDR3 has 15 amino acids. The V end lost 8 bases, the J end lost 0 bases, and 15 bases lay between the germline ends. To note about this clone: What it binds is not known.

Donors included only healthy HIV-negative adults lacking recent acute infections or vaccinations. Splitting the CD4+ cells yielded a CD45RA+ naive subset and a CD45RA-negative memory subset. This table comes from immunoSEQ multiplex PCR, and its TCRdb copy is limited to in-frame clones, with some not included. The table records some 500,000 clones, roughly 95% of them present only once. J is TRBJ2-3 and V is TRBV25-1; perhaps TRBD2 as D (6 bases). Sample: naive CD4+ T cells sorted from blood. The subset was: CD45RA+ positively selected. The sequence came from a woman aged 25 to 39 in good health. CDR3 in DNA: TGTGCCAGCTCCACCCTGGCGGGAAGCACAGATACGCAGTATTTT. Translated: CASSTLAGSTDTQYF.